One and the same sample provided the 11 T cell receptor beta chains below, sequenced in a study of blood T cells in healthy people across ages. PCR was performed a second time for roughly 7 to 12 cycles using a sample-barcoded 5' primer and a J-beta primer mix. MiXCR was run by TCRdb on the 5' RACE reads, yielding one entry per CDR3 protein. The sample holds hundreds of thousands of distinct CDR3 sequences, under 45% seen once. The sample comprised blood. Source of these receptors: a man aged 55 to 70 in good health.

The CDR3 sequence is CAISEPNGGRRSPLHF. The CDR3 DNA sequence: TGTGCCATCAGTGAGCCGAACGGGGGAAGGCGTTCACCCCTCCACTTT. The V call is TRBV10-3, the J call TRBJ1-6; D is perhaps TRBD1 (5 bases). The CDR3 extends over 16 amino acids. V lost 2 bases, J lost 9 bases, and 17 bases lay in between. Germline loops: CDR1 ENHRY, CDR2 SYGVKD.

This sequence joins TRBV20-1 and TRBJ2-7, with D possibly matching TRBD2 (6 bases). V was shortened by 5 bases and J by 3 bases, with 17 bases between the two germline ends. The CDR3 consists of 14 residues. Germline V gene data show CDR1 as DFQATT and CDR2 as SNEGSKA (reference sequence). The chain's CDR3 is CSACLPRESYEQYF. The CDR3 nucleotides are TGCAGTGCTTGTTTACCGCGGGAAAGCTACGAGCAGTACTTC.

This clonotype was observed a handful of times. Written as DNA, the CDR3 is TGTGCCACCAGCAGAGATCGGGGGTTCAACACTGAAGCTTTCTTT. Translation: CATSRDRGFNTEAFF. The chain combines TRBV15 with TRBJ1-1; tentative D call: TRBD1 (5 bases). CDR1 is LNHNV, CDR2 YYDKDF, per germline (reference sequence). The CDR3 runs to 15 residues. V shed 0 bases and J shed 2 bases, with 10 bases lying between them.

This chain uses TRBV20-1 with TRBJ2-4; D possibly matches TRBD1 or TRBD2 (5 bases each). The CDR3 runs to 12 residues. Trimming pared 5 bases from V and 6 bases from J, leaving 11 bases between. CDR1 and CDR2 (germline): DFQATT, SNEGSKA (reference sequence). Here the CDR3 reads CSAVLGGNIQYF. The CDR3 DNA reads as TGCAGTGCTGTGCTTGGGGGAAACATTCAGTACTTC.

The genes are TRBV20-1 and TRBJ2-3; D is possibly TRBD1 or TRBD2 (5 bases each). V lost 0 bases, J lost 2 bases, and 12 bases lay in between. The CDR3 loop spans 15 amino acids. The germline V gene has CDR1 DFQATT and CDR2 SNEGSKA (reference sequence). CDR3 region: CSARDYGGITDTQYF. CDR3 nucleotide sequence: TGCAGTGCTAGAGATTATGGGGGAATCACAGATACGCAGTATTTT.

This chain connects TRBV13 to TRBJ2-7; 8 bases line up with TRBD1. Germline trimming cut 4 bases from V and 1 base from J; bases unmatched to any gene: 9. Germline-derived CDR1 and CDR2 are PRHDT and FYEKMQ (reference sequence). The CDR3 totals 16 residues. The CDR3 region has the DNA TGTGCCAGCAGCTATTCCGACAGGGGAAGGTCCTACGAGCAGTACTTC. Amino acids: CASSYSDRGRSYEQYF. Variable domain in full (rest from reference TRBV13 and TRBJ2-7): AAGVIQSPRHLIKEKRETATLKCYPIPRHDTVYWYQQGPGQDPQFLISFYEKMQSDKGSIPDRFSAQQFSDYHSELNMSSLELGDSALYFCASSYSDRGRSYEQYFGPGTRLTVT.

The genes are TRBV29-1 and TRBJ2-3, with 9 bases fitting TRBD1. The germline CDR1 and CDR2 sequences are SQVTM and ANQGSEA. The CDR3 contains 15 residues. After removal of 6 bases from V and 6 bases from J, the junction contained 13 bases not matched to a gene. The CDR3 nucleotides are TGCAGCGTAGCCCTGGGACAGGGCCCGGAGGATACGCAGTATTTT. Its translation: CSVALGQGPEDTQYF.

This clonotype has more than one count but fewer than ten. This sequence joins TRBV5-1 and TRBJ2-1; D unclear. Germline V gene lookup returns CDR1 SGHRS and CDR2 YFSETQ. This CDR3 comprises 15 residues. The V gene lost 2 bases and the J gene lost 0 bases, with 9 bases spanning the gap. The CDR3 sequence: CASSLTASSYNEQFF. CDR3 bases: TGCGCCAGCAGCTTAACAGCGAGCTCCTACAATGAGCAGTTCTTC.

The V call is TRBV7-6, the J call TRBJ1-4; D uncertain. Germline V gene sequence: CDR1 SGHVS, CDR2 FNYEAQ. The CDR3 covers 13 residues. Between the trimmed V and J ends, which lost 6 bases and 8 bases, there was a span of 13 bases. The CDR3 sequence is CASRVAVDEKLFF. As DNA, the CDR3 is TGTGCCAGCAGGGTGGCCGTGGACGAAAAACTGTTTTTT.

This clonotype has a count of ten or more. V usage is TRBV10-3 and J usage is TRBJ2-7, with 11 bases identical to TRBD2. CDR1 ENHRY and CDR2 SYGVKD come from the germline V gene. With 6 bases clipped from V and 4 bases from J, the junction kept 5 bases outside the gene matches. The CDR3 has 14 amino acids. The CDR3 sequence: CAIRVAGGRYEQYF. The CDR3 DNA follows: TGTGCCATCAGAGTAGCGGGGGGGAGGTACGAGCAGTACTTC.

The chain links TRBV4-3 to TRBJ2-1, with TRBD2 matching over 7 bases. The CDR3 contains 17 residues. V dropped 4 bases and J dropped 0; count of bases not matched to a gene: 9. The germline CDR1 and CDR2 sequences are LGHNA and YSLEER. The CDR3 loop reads CASSRLGSGRSYNEQFF. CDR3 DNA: TGCGCCAGCAGCCGATTGGGTAGCGGGCGCTCCTACAATGAGCAGTTCTTC.